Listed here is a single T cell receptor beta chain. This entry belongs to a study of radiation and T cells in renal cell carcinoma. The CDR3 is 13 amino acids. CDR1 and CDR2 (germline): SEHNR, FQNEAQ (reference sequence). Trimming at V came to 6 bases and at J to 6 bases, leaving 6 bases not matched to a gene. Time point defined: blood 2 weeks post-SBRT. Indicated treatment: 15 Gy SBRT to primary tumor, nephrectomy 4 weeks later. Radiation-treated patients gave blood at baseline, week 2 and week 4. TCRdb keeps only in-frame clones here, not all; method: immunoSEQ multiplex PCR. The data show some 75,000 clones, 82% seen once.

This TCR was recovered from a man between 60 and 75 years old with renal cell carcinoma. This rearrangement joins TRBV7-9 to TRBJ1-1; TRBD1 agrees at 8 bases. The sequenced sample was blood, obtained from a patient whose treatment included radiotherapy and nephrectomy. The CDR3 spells CASSPTGGAEAFF. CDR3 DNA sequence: TGTGCCAGCAGTCCCACAGGGGGGGCTGAAGCTTTCTTT.